Below, one T cell receptor beta chain is given with its context. Method: immunoSEQ multiplex PCR; TCRdb's copy keeps in-frame clones and lacks some. This table holds hundreds of thousands of clones, about 87% found once. Clinical history reported by participants formed the basis on which cohorts were assigned. Two consecutive negative NP/OP PCR tests, clearance, or resolved symptoms defined Cohort 3 recovery. This sample stems from a study of blood T cell repertoires in COVID-19. CDR1 and CDR2 (germline): SGHAT, FQNNGV. The CDR3 totals 13 residues. V gave up 3 bases and J gave up 5 bases; unmatched junction bases: 2.

Specimen: PBMCs or T cells enriched from blood (not recorded which). The J gene is TRBJ1-2, the V gene TRBV11-2; 8 bases line up with TRBD1. This clonotype originated in a woman aged 50 to 60 who had recovered from COVID-19. CDR3 region: CASSLTGEYGYTF. The CDR3 region has the DNA TGTGCCAGCAGCTTGACAGGGGAATATGGCTACACCTTC. The full variable domain, in which reference TRBV11-2 and TRBJ1-2 provide the parts outside the CDR3, is EAGVAQSPRYKIIEKRQSVAFWCNPISGHATLYWYQQILGQGPKLLIQFQNNGVVDDSQLPKDRFSAERLKGVDSTLKIQPAKLEDSAVYLCASSLTGEYGYTFGSGTRLTVV.